This is a list of T cell receptor beta chains from one sample in a study of shared clonotypes between healthy human individuals. Sequenced by immunoSEQ multiplex PCR; TCRdb stores in-frame clones only, minus some. This table has some 2,500,000 clones, less than 95% appearing once. The sample comprised naive CD4+ T cells from PBMCs. These receptors were obtained from a man aged 18 to 35 in good health. Some clones in this sample may be carry-over from other donors' samples. Each CDR3 is given with its conserved first and last residue. D genes are given only for firm matches. Only some rows state a clone size, as once, few, many or a class for expanded clones.

J gene	V gene	D gene	clone size	CDR3 protein	CDR3 DNA
TRBJ2-1	TRBV7-2	TRBD2	.	CASSTRTSGGYNEQFF	TGTGCCAGCAGCACACGGACTAGCGGGGGTTACAATGAGCAGTTCTTC
TRBJ2-7	TRBV29-1	.	.	CSVNKGTPYEQYF	TGCAGCGTTAATAAAGGGACACCCTACGAGCAGTACTTC
TRBJ1-1	TRBV12-5	.	few	CASSRTMNTEAFF	TGTGCTAGTTCTAGGACCATGAACACTGAAGCTTTCTTT
TRBJ1-4	TRBV5-1	.	.	CASSLAATNEKLFF	TGCGCCAGCAGCTTGGCTGCAACTAATGAAAAACTGTTTTTT
TRBJ1-5	TRBV7-9	.	.	CASSSGTAVGPQHF	TGTGCCAGCAGCTCCGGGACGGCCGTAGGGCCCCAGCATTTT
TRBJ1-4	TRBV29-1	.	.	CSVARGTNEKLFF	TGCAGCGTTGCCAGGGGAACTAATGAAAAACTGTTTTTT
TRBJ2-1	TRBV19	.	.	CASSEGSGYNEQFF	TGTGCCAGTAGTGAAGGTTCGGGGTACAATGAGCAGTTCTTC
TRBJ2-6	TRBV28	.	.	CASRAGLNGANVLTF	TGTGCCAGCAGAGCAGGGTTGAATGGGGCCAACGTCCTGACTTTC
TRBJ2-1	TRBV6-5	.	.	CASSYGPRRYNEQFF	TGTGCCAGCAGTTACGGTCCCAGGAGATACAATGAGCAGTTCTTC
TRBJ2-7	TRBV28	TRBD1	.	CASSPSPGQGSYEQYF	TGTGCCAGCAGCCCCAGCCCGGGACAGGGTTCTTACGAGCAGTACTTC
TRBJ1-1	TRBV5-1	.	.	CASSFGGRVTEAFF	TGCGCCAGCAGCTTCGGGGGGCGCGTAACTGAAGCTTTCTTT
TRBJ1-1	TRBV15	TRBD1	.	CATSGQGHTEAFF	TGTGCCACCAGCGGACAGGGCCACACTGAAGCTTTCTTT
TRBJ1-1	TRBV6-5	.	.	CASSYRSENTEAFF	TGTGCCAGCAGTTACCGTTCGGAGAACACTGAAGCTTTCTTT
TRBJ1-1	TRBV5-5	.	.	CASSLGYPGSEAFF	TGTGCCAGCAGCTTGGGCTATCCGGGGTCCGAAGCTTTCTTT
TRBJ1-1	TRBV6-5	.	.	CASTRRTEAFF	TGTGCCAGCACTCGACGCACTGAAGCTTTCTTT
TRBJ2-3	TRBV5-1	.	.	CASSSQLGADTQYF	TGCGCCAGCAGCTCACAGCTGGGGGCAGATACGCAGTATTTT
TRBJ1-2	TRBV28	.	.	CASETGWGLGYTF	TGTGCCAGCGAGACCGGGTGGGGACTTGGCTACACCTTC
TRBJ1-4	TRBV19	TRBD1	once	CASSMALHRQGKEEKLFF	TGTGCCAGTAGTATGGCCCTCCACCGACAGGGAAAGGAAGAAAAACTGTTTTTT
TRBJ2-7	TRBV4-1	.	.	CASSQDWSSPGEQYF	TGCGCCAGCAGCCAAGACTGGTCCTCTCCGGGGGAGCAGTACTTC
TRBJ2-3	TRBV28	TRBD2	.	CASVLAGAGATDTQYF	TGTGCCAGCGTCCTAGCGGGGGCAGGGGCCACAGATACGCAGTATTTT
TRBJ1-5	TRBV6-1	TRBD1	.	CAGQGNSNQPQHF	TGTGCCGGACAGGGAAATAGCAATCAGCCCCAGCATTTT
TRBJ2-3	TRBV7-3	TRBD1	.	CASSRDRDPDTQYF	TGTGCCAGCAGCAGGGACAGGGACCCAGATACGCAGTATTTT
TRBJ2-1	TRBV7-8	.	.	CASGGTVNNEQFF	TGTGCCAGCGGGGGGACGGTAAACAATGAGCAGTTCTTC
TRBJ2-7	TRBV28	.	.	CASSLTRGLTYEQYF	TGTGCCAGCAGTTTAACCAGGGGTTTAACCTACGAGCAGTACTTC
TRBJ2-3	TRBV14	.	.	CASSPGALDTQYF	TGTGCCAGCAGCCCCGGGGCTTTGGATACGCAGTATTTT
TRBJ1-2	TRBV6-4	TRBD1	.	CASRAGTGDGYTF	TGTGCCAGCAGAGCCGGGACAGGGGATGGCTACACCTTC
TRBJ2-2	TRBV28	.	.	CASSLRDTGELFF	TGTGCCAGCAGTTTAAGGGACACCGGGGAGCTGTTTTTT
TRBJ1-5	TRBV7-9	TRBD1	.	CASSLGQGWGQPQHF	TGTGCCAGCAGCTTGGGACAGGGGTGGGGTCAGCCCCAGCATTTT
TRBJ2-3	TRBV7-2	.	.	CASSLATLTRVDTQYF	TGTGCCAGCAGCTTAGCGACTCTGACTCGCGTCGATACGCAGTATTTT
TRBJ2-2	TRBV5-1	.	.	CASSLVATGTGELFF	TGCGCCAGCAGCTTGGTAGCAACGGGCACCGGGGAGCTGTTTTTT
TRBJ2-1	TRBV11-2	TRBD1	.	CASLRDSYNEQFF	TGTGCCAGCCTACGGGACAGCTACAATGAGCAGTTCTTC
TRBJ2-7	TRBV5-1	TRBD2	.	CASSGGLAGNYEQYF	TGCGCCAGCAGCGGGGGACTAGCGGGAAACTACGAGCAGTACTTC
TRBJ2-2	TRBV6-1	.	.	CASSEARGRLFF	TGTGCCAGCAGTGAAGCAAGGGGCAGGCTGTTTTTT
TRBJ2-7	TRBV2	TRBD1	.	CATSGQGPYEQYF	TGTGCCACTTCAGGACAGGGCCCCTACGAGCAGTACTTC
TRBJ2-3	TRBV7-3	.	.	CASSLGGVNTDTQYF	TGTGCCAGCAGCTTAGGTGGAGTGAACACAGATACGCAGTATTTT
TRBJ2-7	TRBV27	.	.	CASSPLGSYEQYF	TGTGCCAGCAGTCCCCTCGGGTCCTACGAGCAGTACTTC
TRBJ1-1	TRBV4-3	.	.	CASSQGTQRLNTEAFF	TGCGCCAGCAGCCAAGGAACGCAGCGTCTGAACACTGAAGCTTTCTTT
TRBJ1-2	TRBV10-3	.	.	CAISESLEGNYGYTF	TGTGCCATCAGTGAGTCGCTCGAGGGAAACTATGGCTACACCTTC
TRBJ2-3	TRBV5-4	TRBD1	.	CASSSGPGQPQYF	TGTGCCAGCAGTTCCGGCCCGGGACAGCCGCAGTATTTT
TRBJ1-4	TRBV9	.	.	CASSPRREEGEKLFF	TGTGCCAGCAGCCCACGCAGGGAAGAGGGTGAAAAACTGTTTTTT
TRBJ1-5	TRBV19	.	.	CASSMGRGDQPQHF	TGTGCCAGTAGTATGGGCAGGGGCGACCAGCCCCAGCATTTT
TRBJ1-2	TRBV7-9	.	.	CASSLAGNYGYTF	TGTGCCAGCAGCTTAGCGGGGAACTATGGCTACACCTTC
TRBJ2-3	TRBV5-1	.	.	CASSARPGLPTDTQYF	TGCGCCAGCAGCGCCCGACCGGGACTCCCTACAGATACGCAGTATTTT
TRBJ1-2	TRBV2	.	.	CASSEALLADYGYTF	TGTGCCAGCAGTGAAGCGCTTCTGGCAGACTATGGCTACACCTTC
TRBJ2-7	TRBV29-1	TRBD1	.	CSVLTGRDEQYF	TGCAGCGTTCTGACAGGGCGCGACGAGCAGTACTTC
TRBJ2-2	TRBV7-2	TRBD2	.	CASSTIAGARTGELFF	TGTGCCAGCAGCACCATAGCGGGAGCGAGGACCGGGGAGCTGTTTTTT
TRBJ2-1	TRBV28	TRBD1	.	CASSRAGGSYNEQFF	TGTGCCAGCAGTCGAGCAGGGGGCTCCTACAATGAGCAGTTCTTC
TRBJ2-3	TRBV5-1	TRBD1	.	CASSFLAGGADTQYF	TGCGCCAGCAGCTTTTTGGCAGGGGGCGCAGATACGCAGTATTTT
TRBJ2-3	TRBV25-1	.	.	CASTPHGGSADTQYF	TGTGCCAGCACCCCCCATGGAGGGAGTGCAGATACGCAGTATTTT
TRBJ2-2	TRBV30	TRBD2	once	CAWSVLGVLGLWNTGELFF	TGTGCCTGGAGTGTTTTGGGAGTGCTGGGACTATGGAACACCGGGGAGCTGTTTTTT
TRBJ2-1	TRBV28	.	.	CASNSRGVSPYNEQFF	TGTGCCAGCAACTCCCGAGGGGTCAGCCCCTACAATGAGCAGTTCTTC
TRBJ2-1	TRBV28	.	once	CASEGVGLHNEQFF	TGTGCCAGCGAGGGGGTCGGGTTGCACAATGAGCAGTTCTTC
TRBJ2-7	TRBV28	.	.	CASIPGGSGPFYEQYF	TGTGCCAGCATCCCAGGAGGATCAGGGCCATTTTACGAGCAGTACTTC